This TCR beta chain was identified during a study of vaccination effects on CD4 cells after COVID-19. Assay: immunoSEQ multiplex PCR; the TCRdb copy retains only in-frame clones and omits some. The sample lists tens of thousands of clones, approximately 76% occurring once. ViraFEST used viral peptide pools to expand antigen-specific CD4+ T cells before sequencing. Following an approximately eleven-day culture, CD4+ T cells were purified. Every participant took two doses of the BNT162b2 or mRNA-1273 vaccine. This clone was seen a handful of times. As yet, its antigen is unknown. Losses at the gene ends were 6 bases for V and 7 bases for J; bases not matched to a gene: 4. This CDR3 comprises 14 residues. Germline CDR1 reads SGHNT; CDR2 reads YENEEA.

The rearrangement joins TRBV11-3 to TRBJ1-6, with TRBD1 identical over 9 bases. The starting material was CD4+ T cells from PBMCs cultured with HCoV-229E spike peptides, obtained after COVID-19 vaccination. This TCR derives from a human donor who received a COVID-19 vaccine. The CDR3 DNA reads TGTGCCAGCAGTTGGGACAGGGACAATTCACCCCTCCACTTT. The encoded protein is CASSWDRDNSPLHF.